The 23 T cell receptor beta chains reported below all come from one sample, sequenced in a study of blood T cell repertoires in COVID-19. Using immunoSEQ multiplex PCR, the repertoire was profiled, and TCRdb retains in-frame clones only, with some absent. This sample has 130,000 to 150,000 clones, with 75% to 90% found just once. Material: peripheral blood. These receptors all stem from a human donor in a cohort sampled during active COVID-19.

The chain couples TRBV11-1 to TRBJ1-1; D uncertain. Trimming cost V 1 base and J 3 bases, with 9 bases left between them. Germline V gene sequence: CDR1 SGHAT, CDR2 FQDESV (reference sequence). This CDR3 has 14 amino acids. The CDR3 DNA reads as TGTGCCAGCAGCTTAGTCGGCACAGACACTGAAGCTTTCTTT. It codes for CASSLVGTDTEAFF.

This clone has just one count. The J gene is TRBJ1-6, the V gene TRBV7-9, with a possible D match to TRBD1 (5 bases). Germline assignment: CDR1 SEHNR and CDR2 FQNEAQ (reference sequence). V shed 2 bases and J shed 5 bases, with 10 bases lying between them. This CDR3 has 15 amino acids. The CDR3 DNA reads TGTGCCAGCAGCTTATGGGGCGCCGATAATTCACCCCTCCACTTT. Translation: CASSLWGADNSPLHF.

The chain couples TRBV5-1 to TRBJ1-1, with D unresolved. Trimming cost V 4 bases and J 1 base, with 14 bases left between them. Germline lookup yields CDR1 SGHRS and CDR2 YFSETQ. This CDR3 region has 15 residues. CDR3 loop: CASSPQAPGNTEAFF. CDR3 DNA sequence: TGCGCCAGCAGCCCCCAGGCCCCCGGGAACACTGAAGCTTTCTTT.

This clone was counted a few times. The rearrangement links TRBV7-9 to TRBJ1-1; 9 nucleotides match TRBD1. The CDR3 is made up of 17 amino acids. Germline trimming cut 1 base from V and 5 bases from J; bases unmatched to any gene: 11. The V gene's germline CDR1 is SEHNR and CDR2 FQNEAQ (reference sequence). The CDR3 is CASSLEGVGTGPTEAFF. CDR3 nucleotides: TGTGCCAGCAGCTTAGAGGGGGTAGGGACAGGGCCGACTGAAGCTTTCTTT.

The genes are TRBV19 and TRBJ2-7; 8 bases fit TRBD2. CDR3 size: 13 residues. The ends lost 5 bases at V and 3 bases at J; junction bases unmatched: 3. CDR1 is LNHDA, CDR2 SQIVND, per germline (reference sequence). For the CDR3, the DNA is TGTGCCAGTAGTTTCAGCGGGGGCTACGAGCAGTACTTC. As protein: CASSFSGGYEQYF.

The rearrangement uses TRBV5-6 and TRBJ1-1, with 10 nucleotides matching TRBD1. The CDR3 extends over 14 amino acids. From germline, CDR1 is SGHDT and CDR2 YYEEEE. The V gene end was trimmed by 7 bases and the J gene end by 7 bases; junction bases not matched to a gene: 10. CDR3 protein: CASSGDRGMGEAFF. CDR3 coding DNA: TGTGCCAGCTCGGGGGACAGGGGAATGGGTGAAGCTTTCTTT.

The chain recombines TRBV7-2 with TRBJ1-1; possible D gene TRBD1, 5 bases. Germline V CDR1 and CDR2: SGHTA, FQGNSA. V was clipped by 5 bases and J by 2 bases, with 12 bases between them. The CDR3 totals 14 residues. CDR3 sequence (DNA): TGTGCCAGCAGCCCCCGGGGGAGTAACACTGAAGCTTTCTTT. This encodes CASSPRGSNTEAFF.

This sequence joins TRBV11-2 and TRBJ1-2, with D uncertain. V lost 3 bases and J lost 2, with 10 bases in between. The CDR3 covers 14 residues. Germline V gives CDR1 SGHAT, CDR2 FQNNGV. The CDR3 is CASSFSAVNYGYTF. As DNA, the CDR3 is TGTGCCAGCAGCTTTAGTGCGGTAAACTATGGCTACACCTTC.

This clone was found once. V gene TRBV7-3 combines with J gene TRBJ2-7; 8 bases match TRBD1. With 4 bases clipped from V and 3 bases from J, the junction kept 8 bases outside the gene matches. Germline V gene sequence: CDR1 SGHTA, CDR2 FQGTGA. The CDR3 has 15 amino acids. CDR3 region: CASSSPDRGDYEQYF. For the CDR3, the DNA is TGTGCCAGCAGCTCACCAGACAGGGGTGACTACGAGCAGTACTTC.

This sequence joins TRBV5-1 and TRBJ1-6; 7 bases fit TRBD1. CDR1 SGHRS and CDR2 YFSETQ come from the germline V gene. This CDR3 contains 15 residues. Trimming took 1 base from V and 10 from J; bases not matched to a gene: 8. CDR3 in amino acids: CASSLNWQGDSPLHF. In nucleotides, the CDR3 is TGCGCCAGCAGCTTGAACTGGCAGGGGGACTCACCCCTCCACTTT.

The chain joins TRBV7-2 to TRBJ2-5, with 7 bases that match TRBD1. There are 15 residues in the CDR3. Germline V lookup: CDR1 SGHTA, CDR2 FQGNSA. The junction had 10 bases not matched to a gene; V was cut back by 5 bases and J by 4 bases. This CDR3 reads CASSPRAGGRETQYF. Written as DNA, the CDR3 is TGTGCCAGCAGCCCCCGGGCAGGGGGTCGAGAGACCCAGTACTTC. The full variable domain, with the rest looked up from reference TRBV7-2 and TRBJ2-5, is GAGVSQSPSNKVTEKGKDVELRCDPISGHTALYWYRQSLGQGLEFLIYFQGNSAPDKSGLPSDRFSAERTGGSVSTLTIQRTQQEDSAVYLCASSPRAGGRETQYFGPGTRLLVL.

This clone was detected only a few times. This specimen includes other DNA sequences encoding the same CDR3. The gene calls are TRBV6-5 and TRBJ2-7; TRBD1 might be the D (6 bases). V was trimmed by 5 bases and J by 2 bases, leaving 10 bases between them. CDR1 MNHEY and CDR2 SVGAGI come from the germline V gene. The CDR3 is 13 amino acids. DNA of the CDR3: TGTGCCAGCAGTCTGACAGGAGCCTACGAGCAGTACGTC. It yields the protein CASSLTGAYEQYV.

This clone appeared once. DNA for the CDR3: TGTGCCAGTAGTACGGACACGTCAAATGAAAAACTGTTTTTT. This gives the protein CASSTDTSNEKLFF. The chain links TRBV19 to TRBJ1-4; the D gene is possibly TRBD1 (5 bases). The V gene's germline CDR1 is LNHDA and CDR2 SQIVND (reference sequence). This CDR3 spans 14 amino acids. V lost 4 bases and J 5 bases, leaving 11 bases between the germline ends.

The chain joins TRBV6-1 to TRBJ1-2; no clear D gene. Trimming stripped 1 base from V and 4 bases from J, with 13 bases between. The germline CDR1 and CDR2 sequences are MNHNS and SASEGT. This CDR3 comprises 15 residues. CDR3 DNA: TGTGCCAGCAGTGAAGTGGCAGGTGGTGGCTATGGCTACACCTTC. Translated: CASSEVAGGGYGYTF.

The chain links TRBV27 to TRBJ2-1; TRBD1 aligns across 10 bases. The CDR3 has 16 amino acids. Germline loops: CDR1 MNHEY, CDR2 SMNVEV (reference sequence). The J segment lost 6 bases and the V segment lost 5 bases, leaving 10 bases of the junction unmatched. The DNA for the CDR3 is TGTGCCAGCAGTCACCAAATTGACAGGGGGCCCAATGAGCAGTTCTTC. This codes for CASSHQIDRGPNEQFF.

J is TRBJ2-1 and V is TRBV5-1; 10 nucleotides align to TRBD2. Germline lookup yields CDR1 SGHRS and CDR2 YFSETQ. This CDR3 contains 16 residues. After removal of 4 bases from V and 5 bases from J, the junction contained 9 bases not matched to a gene. CDR3 residues: CASSDNSGRGDNEQFF. CDR3 DNA: TGCGCCAGCAGCGACAACAGCGGGAGGGGAGACAATGAGCAGTTCTTC.

The J gene is TRBJ1-2, the V gene TRBV7-9, with no clear D. Deletions cut 5 bases from V and 6 bases from J, with 19 bases between. Germline CDR1 SEHNR, CDR2 FQNEAQ (reference sequence). The CDR3 runs 15 residues. The CDR3 bases are TGTGCCAGCAGCCGGTTAAACTCGGGGAGGGATGGCTACACCTTC. It specifies CASSRLNSGRDGYTF.

This chain uses TRBV6-5 with TRBJ2-1, with 7 bases identical to TRBD2. CDR1 MNHEY and CDR2 SVGAGI come from the germline V gene. CDR3 size: 15 residues. V gave up 8 bases and J gave up 6 bases; unmatched junction bases: 13. CDR3 nucleotide sequence: TGTGCCAGCTGCGCCCGACTAGCTCGGGGCAATGAGCAGTTCTTC. Amino acid sequence: CASCARLARGNEQFF.

This chain uses TRBV28 with TRBJ2-2, with TRBD2 matching over 13 bases. With 7 bases clipped from V and 3 bases from J, the junction kept 14 bases outside the gene matches. Germline V gene sequence: CDR1 MDHEN, CDR2 SYDVKM. CDR3 length: 19 amino acids. The CDR3 region has the DNA TGTGCCAGCATCGGGACTAGCGGGGCCAGATCAAGTGACACCGGGGAGCTGTTTTTT. Encoded protein: CASIGTSGARSSDTGELFF.

This clone was observed many times. This chain joins TRBV7-9 and TRBJ2-1, with TRBD2 matching 7 bases. The J segment lost 8 bases and the V segment lost 5 bases, leaving 6 bases of the junction unmatched. This CDR3 is 13 amino acids long. Germline lookup yields CDR1 SEHNR and CDR2 FQNEAQ (reference sequence). CDR3 amino acids: CASSGDYEYEQFF. The CDR3 nucleotides read TGTGCCAGCAGCGGGGACTATGAGTATGAGCAGTTCTTC. Full variable domain (missing parts from reference TRBV7-9 and TRBJ2-1): DTGVSQNPRHKITKRGQNVTFRCDPISEHNRLYWYRQTLGQGPEFLTYFQNEAQLEKSRLLSDRFSAERPKGSFSTLEIQRTEQGDSAMYLCASSGDYEYEQFFGPGTRLTVL.

This chain joins TRBV12-5 and TRBJ2-4, with TRBD2 as a possible D gene (5 bases). Trimming left V 5 bases short and J 6 bases short, with 14 bases between. CDR3 length equals 14 residues. Per the germline V gene, CDR1 is LGHNT and CDR2 is FRNRAP. The CDR3 DNA follows: TGTGCTAGTGGTGCTTCGGGAACCTCAAACATTCAGTACTTC. Translated: CASGASGTSNIQYF.

V usage is TRBV6-5 and J usage is TRBJ2-7, with no clear D. Germline assignment: CDR1 MNHEY and CDR2 SVGAGI. CDR3 size: 12 residues. The V gene lost 6 bases and the J gene lost 6 bases, with 12 bases spanning the gap. The CDR3 region is CASSLPPSEQYV. The CDR3 DNA sequence: TGTGCCAGCAGCCTCCCCCCCAGCGAGCAGTACGTC.

This clone was seen just once. V and J are TRBV30 and TRBJ2-1, with TRBD1 identical over 11 bases. J was trimmed by 0 bases and V by 2 bases; bases with no gene match: 3. The germline gives CDR1 GTSNPN, CDR2 SVGIG (reference sequence). This CDR3 has 16 amino acids. This CDR3 is CAWSTGTGGSYNEQFF. CDR3 nucleotide sequence: TGTGCCTGGAGTACCGGGACAGGGGGCTCCTACAATGAGCAGTTCTTC. Based on the CDR3 plus reference TRBV30 and TRBJ2-1, the full variable domain is SQTIHQWPATLVQPVGSPLSLECTVEGTSNPNLYWYRQAAGRGLQLLFYSVGIGQISSEVPQNLSASRPQDRQFILSSKKLLLSDSGFYLCAWSTGTGGSYNEQFFGPGTRLTVL.